The 27 T cell receptor beta chains below come from one sample, sequenced in a study of post-analysis software for immune sequencing data. Prepared libraries of TCR beta cDNA carried unique molecular identifiers. One entry per CDR3 protein results from TCRdb running MiXCR on the PCR reads. The sample has a few hundred thousand distinct CDR3 sequences, roughly 45% seen once. Study-level points and caveats: TRBV segments more frequent in patients than in controls numbered several and included TRBV5-6, TRBV5-1 and TRBV20-1.

Their cognate antigens are unknown. Input material: blood. These receptors all stem from a girl aged 10 to 17 with multiple sclerosis.

V and J are TRBV28 and TRBJ2-7, with 10 bases that match TRBD2. Trimming removed 1 base from V and 1 base from J; junction bases left unmatched: 10. This CDR3 comprises 18 residues. Germline values: CDR1 MDHEN, CDR2 SYDVKM. The CDR3 nucleotides read TGTGCCAGCAGTTTATATGGGACTAGCGAACGTTATTCCTACGAGCAGTACTTC. Protein sequence: CASSLYGTSERYSYEQYF.

The chain recombines TRBV7-2 with TRBJ2-3, with no clear D. Germline loops: CDR1 SGHTA, CDR2 FQGNSA. This CDR3 spans 14 amino acids. The V and J ends lost 2 bases and 6 bases respectively, with 12 bases between them. The CDR3 DNA is TGTGCCAGCAGCTTAACGAACGACGGGGATACGCAGTATTTT. Protein sequence: CASSLTNDGDTQYF. The entire variable domain, with the rest obtained from reference TRBV7-2 and TRBJ2-3, is as follows: GAGVSQSPSNKVTEKGKDVELRCDPISGHTALYWYRQSLGQGLEFLIYFQGNSAPDKSGLPSDRFSAERTGGSVSTLTIQRTQQEDSAVYLCASSLTNDGDTQYFGPGTRLTVL.

The sample holds a few counts of this clonotype. This rearrangement joins TRBV4-3 to TRBJ2-7; TRBD2 matches 13 bases. Germline V gives CDR1 LGHNA, CDR2 YSLEER. The CDR3 extends over 18 amino acids. J lost 6 bases, V lost 0 bases, and 11 bases had no gene match. The CDR3 region has the DNA TGCGCCAGCAGCCAAGAGCGGGTCGGACTAGCGGGAGTGAGCGAGCAGTACTTC. Translated, it gives CASSQERVGLAGVSEQYF.

Ten or more counts support this clonotype. At one end, the junction sequence differs from germline, possibly due to a read error. V is TRBV3-1 and J is TRBJ1-5, with D unclear. The CDR3 totals 13 residues. The germline gives CDR1 LGHDT, CDR2 YNNKEL (reference sequence). CDR3 residues: CASSQDRDQPQHF. The CDR3 bases are TGCGCCAGCAGCCAAGATCGAGATCAGCCCCAGCATTTT.

The rearrangement links TRBV20-1 to TRBJ2-7; 10 nucleotides line up with TRBD2. The DNA end is a closer match to TRBJ2-5, so the J assignment may be wrong. Germline assignment: CDR1 DFQATT and CDR2 SNEGSKA (reference sequence). CDR3 size: 17 residues. CDR3 loop: CSAETGTSVWGGETQYF. The CDR3 nucleotides read TGCAGTGCTGAGACCGGGACTAGCGTTTGGGGGGGGGAGACCCAGTACTTC.

J is TRBJ2-1 and V is TRBV7-9; no firm D call. Trimming left V 9 bases short and J 10 bases short, with 13 bases between. The V gene's germline CDR1 is SEHNR and CDR2 FQNEAQ (reference sequence). This CDR3 comprises 11 residues. This chain's CDR3 is CASRRAWEQFF. The CDR3 DNA sequence: TGTGCCAGTAGGCGTGCATGGGAGCAGTTCTTC.

About this clonotype: Relative to the germline gene, one junction end is altered; a read error may explain this. J is TRBJ2-1 and V is TRBV7-2; D may be TRBD2 (6 bases). CDR1 is SGHTA and CDR2 is FQGNSA in the germline V gene. This CDR3 comprises 15 residues. The CDR3 bases are TGTGCCAGCAACTTAGGTGTCCGGGAGTACAATGAGCAGTTCTTC. Its protein is CASNLGVREYNEQFF.

This clonotype occurred a few times. The chain joins TRBV6-6 to TRBJ2-5; no firm D call. The end of the DNA aligns better with TRBJ2-7, so the J call may be wrong. This CDR3 spans 11 amino acids. The germline CDR1 and CDR2 sequences are MNHNY and SVGAGI (reference sequence). The CDR3 region is CASRDPYEQYF. The CDR3 region has the DNA TGTGCCAGCAGGGACCCCTACGAGCAGTACTTC.

This clonotype turned up a few times. The rearrangement joins TRBV3-1 to TRBJ2-7; D perhaps matches TRBD2 (6 bases). In germline, CDR1 is LGHDT, CDR2 YNNKEL (reference sequence). V lost 1 base to trimming and J lost 3 bases, with 16 bases between them. This CDR3 is 16 amino acids long. The CDR3 region has the DNA TGTGCCAGCAGCCAAGTCCCGGCGGGGAGAAGCTACGAGCAGTACTTC. It specifies CASSQVPAGRSYEQYF.

V gene TRBV28 combines with J gene TRBJ2-1; D is undetermined. Deletions cut 6 bases from V and 7 bases from J, with 10 bases between. Germline assignment: CDR1 MDHEN and CDR2 SYDVKM. This CDR3 has 12 amino acids. The CDR3 is CASRRTENEQFF. The CDR3 bases are TGTGCCAGCAGGAGGACGGAAAATGAGCAGTTCTTC.

The chain uses TRBV18 and TRBJ1-4; 7 nucleotides agree with TRBD1. The junction had 8 bases not matched to a gene; V was cut back by 4 bases and J by 3 bases. The CDR3 contains 16 residues. Germline V gene lookup returns CDR1 KGHSH and CDR2 LQKENI. Here the CDR3 DNA reads TGTGCCAGCTCACTTACCCAACAGGGGCCTAATGAAAAACTGTTTTTT. This gives the protein CASSLTQQGPNEKLFF. The variable domain in full, completed from reference TRBV18 and TRBJ1-4, reads NAGVMQNPRHLVRRRGQEARLRCSPMKGHSHVYWYRQLPEEGLKFMVYLQKENIIDESGMPKERFSAEFPKEGPSILRIQQVVRGDSAAYFCASSLTQQGPNEKLFFGSGTQLSVL.

The chain combines TRBV28 with TRBJ2-1; D possibly corresponds to TRBD2 (5 bases). The ends were cut back, 5 bases at V and 0 bases at J, with 11 bases in the middle. This CDR3 is built from 15 residues. The germline V gene encodes CDR1 MDHEN and CDR2 SYDVKM. The CDR3 reads CASSPLRASYNEQFF. Written as DNA, the CDR3 is TGTGCCAGCAGTCCCCTGCGGGCCTCCTACAATGAGCAGTTCTTC.

The gene calls are TRBV6-5 and TRBJ1-1; the D gene is possibly TRBD1 (5 bases). The CDR3 is 14 residues long. Germline-derived CDR1 and CDR2 are MNHEY and SVGAGI. V lost 4 bases to trimming and J lost 6 bases, with 15 bases between them. CDR3 residues: CASSWAPRQPEAFF. The CDR3 nucleotides are TGTGCCAGCAGTTGGGCCCCACGACAGCCTGAAGCTTTCTTT.

The CDR3 DNA reads as TGTGCCAGCAGTGGAACTACGAGATCCTACAATGAGCAGTTCTTC. Translated, it gives CASSGTTRSYNEQFF. The chain carries TRBV2 and TRBJ2-1; D is ambiguous. The CDR3 length is 15 residues. V dropped 4 bases and J dropped 1 base, with 11 bases sitting between them. CDR1 is SNHLY and CDR2 is FYNNEI in the germline V gene.

The chain links TRBV29-1 to TRBJ2-1; D is tentatively TRBD1 or TRBD2 (5 bases each). Trimming pared 1 base from V and 3 bases from J, leaving 10 bases between. There are 14 residues in the CDR3. Germline assignment: CDR1 SQVTM and CDR2 ANQGSEA. The CDR3, as DNA: TGCAGCGTTGAAGGGGGGAACCTCTACAATGAGCAGTTCTTC. Amino acids: CSVEGGNLYNEQFF.

This clonotype has a single count. This chain connects TRBV27 to TRBJ1-1; a weak D match, TRBD1 (5 bases). Per germline, CDR1 MNHEY and CDR2 SMNVEV (reference sequence). The ends were cut back, 3 bases at V and 5 bases at J, with 10 bases in the middle. This CDR3 has 13 amino acids. The CDR3 protein is CASSFEGMTEAFF. The DNA for the CDR3 is TGTGCCAGCAGTTTTGAGGGGATGACTGAAGCTTTCTTT.

The chain carries TRBV6-5 and TRBJ2-1, with D perhaps assigned TRBD1 or TRBD2 (5 bases each). Per the germline V gene, CDR1 is MNHEY and CDR2 is SVGAGI. CDR3 length: 14 amino acids. Trimming took off 5 bases at V and 12 bases at J, with 20 bases between the two ends. The CDR3 DNA reads as TGTGCCAGCAGTCCCGGGGCCGCCGGGGCAGGGCAGTTCTTC. Amino acids: CASSPGAAGAGQFF.

The chain recombines TRBV4-1 with TRBJ2-1, with 9 nucleotides matching TRBD2. V trimming: 2 bases; J trimming: 2 bases; junction bases outside the gene matches: 4. Germline loops: CDR1 MGHRA, CDR2 YSYEKL. The length of the CDR3 is 16 residues. In nucleotides, the CDR3 is TGCGCCAGCAGCCAACATAGCGGGAGCGCCTACAATGAGCAGTTCTTC. Its translation is CASSQHSGSAYNEQFF.

V gene TRBV3-1 combines with J gene TRBJ2-5; TRBD2 aligns across 11 bases. Germline V gives CDR1 LGHDT, CDR2 YNNKEL (reference sequence). The CDR3 consists of 18 residues. V gave up 2 bases and J gave up 0 bases; unmatched junction bases: 8. CDR3 DNA sequence: TGTGCCAGCAGCCAACAGGGGCTAGCGGGAGGTCACCAAGAGACCCAGTACTTC. It encodes CASSQQGLAGGHQETQYF.

This clonotype was picked up a small number of times. V and J are TRBV5-1 and TRBJ2-4; D is perhaps TRBD1 (6 bases). The CDR3 is 16 amino acids. Germline V CDR1 and CDR2: SGHRS, YFSETQ. Trimming shortened V by 0 bases and J by 6 bases, and 16 bases separated the two germline ends. The CDR3 here is CASSLERRQDRNIQYF. CDR3 bases: TGCGCCAGCAGCTTGGAACGTCGACAGGACCGAAACATTCAGTACTTC. Drawing the rest from reference TRBV5-1 and TRBJ2-4, the complete variable domain is KAGVTQTPRYLIKTRGQQVTLSCSPISGHRSVSWYQQTPGQGLQFLFEYFSETQRNKGNFPGRFSGRQFSNSRSEMNVSTLELGDSALYLCASSLERRQDRNIQYFGAGTRLSVL.

The chain combines TRBV20-1 with TRBJ2-3; TRBD2 agrees at 9 bases. The V gene's germline CDR1 is DFQATT and CDR2 SNEGSKA (reference sequence). V was pared by 8 bases and J by 0 bases, with 6 bases of the junction left unmatched. The CDR3 has 14 residues. This CDR3 is CSLRGLASTDTQYF. As DNA, the CDR3 is TGCAGTCTTCGAGGACTAGCGAGCACAGATACGCAGTATTTT.

This clonotype was found a few times. The chain is built from TRBV6-1 and TRBJ2-4; D may correspond to TRBD1 or TRBD2 (5 bases each). V shed 6 bases and J shed 0 bases, with 24 bases lying between them. This CDR3 spans 19 amino acids. Germline CDR1 reads MNHNS; CDR2 reads SASEGT. CDR3 in DNA: TGTGCCAGCAGCCTGGGCGAGGGGAAGGGCCCAGTAGCCAAAAACATTCAGTACTTC. Translation gives CASSLGEGKGPVAKNIQYF.

This clonotype has just a few counts. The chain uses TRBV12-3 or TRBV12-4 and TRBJ1-2; D is unclear. The CDR3 is made up of 12 amino acids. V lost 6 bases and J 5 bases, leaving 10 bases between the germline ends. This CDR3 is CASSLYGYGYTF. The CDR3 DNA sequence: TGTGCCAGCAGCCTTTACGGATATGGCTACACCTTC.

The chain combines TRBV28 with TRBJ2-5; 8 nucleotides align to TRBD2. The end of the DNA aligns better with TRBJ2-7, so the J call may be wrong. This CDR3 has 15 amino acids. CDR1 and CDR2 (germline): MDHEN, SYDVKM. For the CDR3, the DNA is TGTGCCAGCAGTCTTACCGGGGCTAGCGGGTACGAGCAGTACTTC. Translation: CASSLTGASGYEQYF.

This clonotype was detected only a few times. This rearrangement joins TRBV4-1 to TRBJ1-1; TRBD1 matches at 12 bases. Germline-derived CDR1 and CDR2 are MGHRA and YSYEKL. V lost 5 bases to trimming and J lost 0 bases; unmatched junction nucleotides: 4. This CDR3 is 16 amino acids long. DNA for the CDR3: TGCGCCAGCAGCAACCGGGACAGGGGGCTGAACACTGAAGCTTTCTTT. This sequence encodes CASSNRDRGLNTEAFF.

J is TRBJ2-2 and V is TRBV29-1; D remains ambiguous. CDR3 size: 13 residues. The germline CDR1 and CDR2 sequences are SQVTM and ANQGSEA. Trimming stripped 5 bases from V and 1 base from J, with 8 bases between. The CDR3 nucleotides are TGCAGCGTTAAGGCGGAGAACACCGGGGAGCTGTTTTTT. It encodes CSVKAENTGELFF.

This chain connects TRBV6-5 to TRBJ2-1; D not resolved. Germline V gives CDR1 MNHEY, CDR2 SVGAGI. Trimming stripped 1 base from V and 4 bases from J, with 8 bases between. This CDR3 spans 14 amino acids. CDR3 bases: TGTGCCAGCAGTTACTTATCGCTATACAATGAGCAGTTCTTC. Its translation is CASSYLSLYNEQFF.